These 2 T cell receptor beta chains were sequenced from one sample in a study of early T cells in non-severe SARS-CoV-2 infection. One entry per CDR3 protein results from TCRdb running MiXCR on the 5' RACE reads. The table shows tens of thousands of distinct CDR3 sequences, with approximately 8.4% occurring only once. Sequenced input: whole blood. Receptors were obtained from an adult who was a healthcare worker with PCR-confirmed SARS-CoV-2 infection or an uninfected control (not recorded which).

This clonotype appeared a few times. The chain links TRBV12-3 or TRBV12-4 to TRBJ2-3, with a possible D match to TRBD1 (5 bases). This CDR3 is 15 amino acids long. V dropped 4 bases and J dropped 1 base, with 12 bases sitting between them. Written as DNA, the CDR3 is TGTGCCAGCAGTTCCCGACAGATTCGCACAGATACGCAGTATTTT. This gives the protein CASSSRQIRTDTQYF.

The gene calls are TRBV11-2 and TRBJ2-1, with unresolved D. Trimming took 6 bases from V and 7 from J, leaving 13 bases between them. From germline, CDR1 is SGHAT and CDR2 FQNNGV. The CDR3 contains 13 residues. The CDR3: CASRPVPRNEQFF. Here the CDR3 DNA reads TGTGCCAGCAGACCAGTCCCCAGGAATGAGCAGTTCTTC.